This TCR beta chain stems from a study of cytomegalovirus exposure and HLA in healthy donors. Vbeta (60) and Jbeta (13) primers were used in the PCR. Libraries were prepared by immunoSEQ multiplex PCR; TCRdb keeps only in-frame clonotypes and omits some of them. The sample contains tens of thousands of clones, around 10% of which appear only once. V shed 9 bases and J shed 2 bases, with 19 bases lying between them. Germline V gene sequence: CDR1 SNHLY, CDR2 FYNNEI. The CDR3 loop spans 15 amino acids. The J gene is TRBJ2-5, the V gene TRBV2; no definite D call. Sequencing used PBMCs. This receptor was taken from a man aged 55 to 70 in good health and CMV-seropositive. This CDR3 is CASTITRMAQETQYF. CDR3 in DNA: TGTGCCAGTACTATAACTCGGATGGCTCAAGAGACCCAGTACTTC.